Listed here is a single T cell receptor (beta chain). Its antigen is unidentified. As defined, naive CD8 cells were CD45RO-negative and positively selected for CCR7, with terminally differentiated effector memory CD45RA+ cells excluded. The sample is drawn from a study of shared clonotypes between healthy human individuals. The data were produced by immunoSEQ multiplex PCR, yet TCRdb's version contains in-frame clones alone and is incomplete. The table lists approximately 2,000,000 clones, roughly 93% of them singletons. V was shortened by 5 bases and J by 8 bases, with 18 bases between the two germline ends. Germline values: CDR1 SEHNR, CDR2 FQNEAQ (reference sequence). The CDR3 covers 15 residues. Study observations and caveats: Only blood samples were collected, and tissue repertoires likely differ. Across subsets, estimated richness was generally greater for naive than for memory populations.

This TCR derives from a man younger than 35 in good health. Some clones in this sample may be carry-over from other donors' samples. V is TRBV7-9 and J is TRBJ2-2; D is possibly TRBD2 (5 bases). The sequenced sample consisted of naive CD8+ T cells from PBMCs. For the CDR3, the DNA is TGTGCCAGCAGCCGCCGCGCGGGCTCGGATGGGGAGCTGTTTTTT. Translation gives CASSRRAGSDGELFF.